This paragraph covers one T cell receptor beta chain sequence. TCRdb reanalysed the RT-PCR reads using MiXCR and keeps one entry per CDR3 protein. Of about 960,000 distinct CDR3 sequences in the sample, more than 15% were seen once. The sample belongs to a study of patients and donors after allogeneic stem cell transplantation. CDR3 size: 10 residues. CDR1 DFQATT and CDR2 SNEGSKA come from the germline V gene (reference sequence). The chain is built from TRBV20-1 and TRBJ1-1; unclear D gene. The sequence was collected from a human donor who was either an allogeneic HSCT recipient or a stem cell or donor lymphocyte infusion donor (not recorded which). It is not recorded whose cells these are; they may come from a transplant donor. Source material: blood, either unsorted or a sorted T cell fraction (not recorded which). The CDR3 region has the DNA TGCAGGCCAACGCACACTGAAGCTTTCTTT. This sequence encodes CRPTHTEAFF.